The rows below give T cell receptor beta chains drawn from one sample of a study of cytomegalovirus exposure and HLA in healthy donors. Assay: immunoSEQ multiplex PCR; the TCRdb copy retains only in-frame clones and omits some. The top ten hold 1.3% of the sample, which has 200,000 to 250,000 clones, about 83% seen once. What was sequenced was PBMCs. The receptors were sampled from a human donor in good health. The CDR3 runs from the conserved cysteine through the conserved F or W. The D gene is left open where the match is weak. The size field is filled for only some rows; it gives once, few, many or a size class.

V: TRBV19; size: NA; D: NA; J: TRBJ1-2; CDR3: CASSPRTDNYGYTF; DNA: TGTGCCAGTAGTCCTCGGACAGACAACTATGGCTACACCTTC
V: TRBV5-5; size: NA; D: NA; J: TRBJ1-5; CDR3: CASSLAPTGLNQPQHF; DNA: TGTGCCAGCAGCTTGGCCCCCACAGGGCTAAATCAGCCCCAGCATTTT
V: TRBV28; size: once; D: NA; J: TRBJ2-5; CDR3: CASSLGGGETQYF; DNA: TGTGCCAGCAGTTTGGGGGGAGGAGAGACCCAGTACTTC
V: TRBV19; size: NA; D: NA; J: TRBJ2-7; CDR3: CASSPKANLEQYF; DNA: TGTGCCAGTAGTCCCAAAGCGAATCTCGAGCAGTACTTC
V: TRBV7-9; size: NA; D: TRBD2; J: TRBJ2-3; CDR3: CASSPGLAGVADTQYF; DNA: TGTGCCAGCAGCCCCGGACTAGCGGGAGTTGCAGATACGCAGTATTTT
V: TRBV30; size: NA; D: TRBD2; J: TRBJ2-3; CDR3: CAWSVAGGGTDTQYF; DNA: TGTGCCTGGAGTGTAGCGGGAGGCGGCACAGATACGCAGTATTTT
V: TRBV27; size: once; D: TRBD1; J: TRBJ2-5; CDR3: CASSPQGDGKTQYF; DNA: TGTGCCAGCAGTCCTCAGGGGGATGGGAAGACCCAGTACTTC
V: TRBV7-9; size: NA; D: NA; J: TRBJ2-5; CDR3: CASSPGTIGGETQYF; DNA: TGTGCCAGCAGCCCCGGGACAATAGGTGGAGAGACCCAGTACTTC
V: TRBV7-9; size: once; D: TRBD2; J: TRBJ2-3; CDR3: CASSLAVAGGYTDTQYF; DNA: TGTGCCAGCAGCTTAGCTGTAGCGGGAGGGTATACAGATACGCAGTATTTT
V: TRBV27; size: NA; D: NA; J: TRBJ1-6; CDR3: CASSHRTRGNSNSPLHF; DNA: TGTGCCAGCAGCCATCGGACACGCGGAAATTCGAATTCACCCCTCCACTTT
V: TRBV5-1; size: NA; D: TRBD1; J: TRBJ1-5; CDR3: CASSPGDRVDQPQHF; DNA: TGCGCCAGCAGCCCCGGGGACAGGGTCGATCAGCCCCAGCATTTT
V: TRBV7-6; size: NA; D: TRBD2; J: TRBJ2-5; CDR3: CASRGGRSRETQYF; DNA: TGTGCCAGCAGGGGCGGGAGGTCCCGAGAGACCCAGTACTTC
V: TRBV10-3; size: NA; D: TRBD2; J: TRBJ2-2; CDR3: CAISGGLENSAGELFF; DNA: TGTGCCATCAGTGGCGGACTAGAGAATTCTGCCGGGGAGCTGTTTTTT
V: TRBV28; size: NA; D: NA; J: TRBJ2-7; CDR3: CASSSPDYTPSYEQYF; DNA: TGTGCCAGCAGTTCCCCAGACTACACACCTTCCTACGAGCAGTACTTC
V: TRBV28; size: NA; D: TRBD1; J: TRBJ1-1; CDR3: CASSLRTGGTEAFF; DNA: TGTGCCAGCAGTTTAAGGACAGGGGGCACTGAAGCTTTCTTT
V: TRBV27; size: NA; D: TRBD1; J: TRBJ1-1; CDR3: CASSLGTGHNTEAFF; DNA: TGTGCCAGCAGTTTAGGGACAGGGCACAACACTGAAGCTTTCTTT
V: TRBV30; size: NA; D: NA; J: TRBJ2-5; CDR3: CAWSVQWTKKQETQYF; DNA: TGTGCCTGGAGTGTACAGTGGACTAAAAAACAAGAGACCCAGTACTTC
V: TRBV4-1; size: NA; D: NA; J: TRBJ1-2; CDR3: CASSSSAYGYTF; DNA: TGCGCCAGCAGCTCAAGCGCCTATGGCTACACCTTC
V: TRBV9; size: NA; D: NA; J: TRBJ2-3; CDR3: CASSVGSGQGGDTDTQYF; DNA: TGTGCCAGCAGCGTAGGGTCGGGGCAGGGGGGCGATACAGATACGCAGTATTTT
V: TRBV6-5; size: NA; D: NA; J: TRBJ2-5; CDR3: CASSYDPGMKTQYF; DNA: TGTGCCAGCAGTTACGACCCAGGGATGAAGACCCAGTACTTC
V: TRBV5-1; size: NA; D: TRBD1; J: TRBJ1-2; CDR3: CASSLLGTGSGYTF; DNA: TGCGCCAGCAGCTTGCTGGGGACAGGGTCTGGCTACACCTTC
V: TRBV6-6; size: NA; D: NA; J: TRBJ2-5; CDR3: CASSLAEETQYF; DNA: TGTGCCAGCAGTTTGGCGGAAGAGACCCAGTACTTC
V: TRBV7-3; size: NA; D: TRBD2; J: TRBJ2-5; CDR3: CASSLLSGGRETQYF; DNA: TGTGCCAGCAGCTTATTGTCGGGAGGCAGGGAGACCCAGTACTTC
V: TRBV9; size: NA; D: TRBD1; J: TRBJ1-2; CDR3: CASSTGQGADRYGYTF; DNA: TGTGCCAGCAGCACGGGACAGGGGGCGGATCGCTATGGCTACACCTTC
V: TRBV7-2; size: NA; D: TRBD2; J: TRBJ2-7; CDR3: CASSRTSGSDEQYF; DNA: TGTGCCAGCAGCAGGACTAGCGGGAGTGACGAGCAGTACTTC
V: TRBV5-1; size: NA; D: NA; J: TRBJ2-2; CDR3: CASSLGQAANTGELFF; DNA: TGCGCCAGCAGCTTGGGACAGGCCGCGAACACCGGGGAGCTGTTTTTT
V: TRBV6-1; size: NA; D: NA; J: TRBJ1-1; CDR3: CASSESVVNTEAFF; DNA: TGTGCCAGCAGTGAATCGGTTGTGAACACTGAAGCTTTCTTT
V: TRBV2; size: NA; D: NA; J: TRBJ1-1; CDR3: CASRLGATEAFF; DNA: TGTGCCAGCAGGTTGGGAGCCACTGAAGCTTTCTTT
V: TRBV7-9; size: NA; D: TRBD1; J: TRBJ1-2; CDR3: CASSEPGTALNYGYTF; DNA: TGTGCCAGCAGCGAACCCGGGACAGCCCTTAACTATGGCTACACCTTC
V: TRBV6-1; size: NA; D: NA; J: TRBJ2-7; CDR3: CASSLPDITYEQYF; DNA: TGTGCCAGCAGCCTGCCGGACATAACCTACGAGCAGTACTTC
V: TRBV4-1; size: few; D: NA; J: TRBJ2-7; CDR3: CASSQGTVSYEQYF; DNA: TGCGCCAGCAGCCAAGGGACAGTCTCCTACGAGCAGTACTTC
V: TRBV7-9; size: NA; D: TRBD2; J: TRBJ2-7; CDR3: CASSNNTRSSGNDEQYF; DNA: TGTGCCAGCAGCAACAACACCCGGTCTAGCGGTAACGACGAGCAGTACTTC
V: TRBV29-1; size: NA; D: TRBD2; J: TRBJ2-5; CDR3: CSGATGGQETQYF; DNA: TGCAGCGGGGCGACGGGGGGACAAGAGACCCAGTACTTC
V: TRBV29-1; size: NA; D: TRBD1; J: TRBJ1-2; CDR3: CSVRTGSNYGYTF; DNA: TGCAGCGTTCGGACAGGTTCGAACTATGGCTACACCTTC
V: TRBV7-7; size: NA; D: NA; J: TRBJ1-2; CDR3: CASSWSGQDGYTF; DNA: TGTGCTAGCAGCTGGTCGGGACAAGATGGCTACACCTTC
V: TRBV5-4; size: NA; D: TRBD1; J: TRBJ2-5; CDR3: CASREGQGAGETQYF; DNA: TGTGCCAGCAGGGAGGGACAGGGGGCTGGGGAGACCCAGTACTTC
V: TRBV15; size: NA; D: NA; J: TRBJ2-7; CDR3: CATSTPRQGYDEQYF; DNA: TGTGCCACCAGCACGCCCAGGCAGGGGTATGACGAGCAGTACTTC
V: TRBV7-6; size: NA; D: TRBD2; J: TRBJ2-3; CDR3: CASSLGTSGSTDTQYF; DNA: TGTGCCAGCAGCTTAGGGACTAGCGGGAGCACAGATACGCAGTATTTT